These T cell receptor beta chains were read from a single sample in a study of T cell repertoires in cytomegalovirus infection. TCRdb redid the calling of the reads with MiXCR, one entry per CDR3 protein. The sample carries about 76,000 distinct CDR3 sequences, roughly 3.6% recorded once. The sample taken for sequencing was PBMCs. These receptors originate from a human donor in good health (CMV status not recorded). Some clones in this sample may be carry-over from other donors' samples. Each CDR3 is given with its conserved first and last residue. D genes are given only for firm matches. A clone size is listed for some rows: how often the clone was seen (once, few, many), or a class if it is expanded.

many,TRBJ2-3,TRBV10-3,.,TGTGCCATCAGCCCCAAGGGGGATACGCAGTATTTT,CAISPKGDTQYF
many,TRBJ2-2,TRBV24-1,.,TGTGCCACCAGTGATCCGGGGCGGGCCGGGGAGCTGTTTTTT,CATSDPGRAGELFF
many,TRBJ2-7,TRBV10-3,TRBD1,TGTGCCAGCTACGGACCGGGACAGGGACGCGGTAGCGTGGCCGAGCAGTACTTC,CASYGPGQGRGSVAEQYF
many,TRBJ2-4,TRBV2,.,TGTGCCAGCAGTGGACTAGTCGGATCGGCCAAAAACATTCAGTACTTC,CASSGLVGSAKNIQYF
many,TRBJ2-5,TRBV7-2,.,TGTGCCAGCAGCCCAACACGAGAGACCCAGTACTTC,CASSPTRETQYF
many,TRBJ1-1,TRBV27,.,TGTGCCAGCAGTTTCTCACGGATGAACACTGAAGCTTTCTTT,CASSFSRMNTEAFF
many,TRBJ2-3,TRBV6-2/TRBV6-3,.,TGTGCCAGCAGGGTGGGCACAGATACGCAGTATTTT,CASRVGTDTQYF
many,TRBJ1-6,TRBV2,.,TGTGCCAGCACCGGCGGAAGCTCCTATAATTCACCCCTCCACTTT,CASTGGSSYNSPLHF
many,TRBJ1-6,TRBV7-8,.,TGTGCCAGCAGCCATGAAAAAAAAAGCTCCTATAATTCACCCCTCCACTTT,CASSHEKKSSYNSPLHF
many,TRBJ1-1,TRBV11-1,.,TGTGCCAGCAGCTTGAGAGGAAGCGCGAACACTGAAGCTTTCTTT,CASSLRGSANTEAFF
many,TRBJ1-5,TRBV19,.,TGTGCCAGTAGTAACCCCAACGACAGTTTCTTCGGGGATACCGATCAGCCCCAGCATTTT,CASSNPNDSFFGDTDQPQHF
many,TRBJ1-4,TRBV28,.,TGTGCCAGCACCTTGGGGCAGTGGGAAAAACTGTTTTTT,CASTLGQWEKLFF
many,TRBJ2-2,TRBV6-1,.,TGTGCCAGCAGTGAACTCCTGACCGGGGAGCTGTTTTTT,CASSELLTGELFF
many,TRBJ2-7,TRBV12-3/TRBV12-4,.,TGTGCCAGCAGTCGTGGGGGGGCCTTCTACGAGCAGTACTTC,CASSRGGAFYEQYF
many,TRBJ1-1,TRBV12-3/TRBV12-4,.,TGTGCCAGCAGCATACAGGGAGGCACTGAAGCTTTCTTT,CASSIQGGTEAFF
many,TRBJ2-1,TRBV7-9,TRBD2,TGTGCCAGCAGCTTAGGACGGCGGGGGGCCTACAATGAGCAGTTCTTC,CASSLGRRGAYNEQFF
many,TRBJ1-1,TRBV7-9,.,TGTGCCAGCAGCCCAAGAAGCACTGAAGCTTTCTTT,CASSPRSTEAFF
.,TRBJ1-1,TRBV19,.,TGTGCCAGTCCGAATGACAGAAACACTGAAGCTTTCTTT,CASPNDRNTEAFF
few,TRBJ2-1,TRBV5-6,TRBD2,TGTGCCAGCAGCTTGGGGACTAGCGGGGGAAGTGAGCAGTTCTTC,CASSLGTSGGSEQFF
.,TRBJ2-4,TRBV10-3,.,TGTGCCATCAGTGAGGCGCAGGGGGCCAAAAACATTCAGTACTTC,CAISEAQGAKNIQYF
many,TRBJ2-7,TRBV7-2,TRBD1,TGTGCCAGCAGCTCCAGACCGGGGACAGTCTACGAGCAGTACTTC,CASSSRPGTVYEQYF
many,TRBJ1-2,TRBV5-1,.,TGCGCCAGCAGCTTTGACGGGGACTATGGCTACACCTTC,CASSFDGDYGYTF
many,TRBJ1-2,TRBV2,.,TGTGCCAGCAGTGAACGGGGTATGGATGGCTACACCTTC,CASSERGMDGYTF
many,TRBJ1-4,TRBV20-1,.,TGCAGTGCTAGAGATCCCAGGGGTGTACAAGAAAAACTGTTTTTT,CSARDPRGVQEKLFF
many,TRBJ2-3,TRBV28,.,TGTGCCAGTCCCCCGAGTGGGCAAACCAGCACAGATACGCAGTATTTT,CASPPSGQTSTDTQYF
many,TRBJ2-1,TRBV6-2/TRBV6-3,TRBD1,TGTGCCAGCAGTTACTCGATGTTTACGCGGCAGGGGGCCTTTGGTGAGCAGTTCTTC,CASSYSMFTRQGAFGEQFF
many,TRBJ2-7,TRBV27,.,TGTGCCAGCAGCCCAGACAGAAACGAAAGGGAGCAGTACTTC,CASSPDRNEREQYF
many,TRBJ1-3,TRBV10-3,.,TGTGCCATCAGTGGACAGGGAAACACCATATATTTT,CAISGQGNTIYF
many,TRBJ1-2,TRBV2,TRBD1,TGTGCCAGCAGGGGGACAGGGACCAGAAATTCTAACTATGGCTACACCTTC,CASRGTGTRNSNYGYTF
many,TRBJ1-1,TRBV7-3,TRBD1,TGTGCCAGCAGCGGACAGGGCACTGAAGCTTTCTTT,CASSGQGTEAFF
many,TRBJ1-5,TRBV7-2,.,TGTGCCAGCAGCTTAGCCGGTTATAGCAATCAGCCCCAGCATTTT,CASSLAGYSNQPQHF
many,TRBJ1-2,TRBV7-9,TRBD1,TGTGCCAGCAGCCCTCCGACAGGGAATATGGGTGGCTACACCTTC,CASSPPTGNMGGYTF
many,TRBJ1-1,TRBV7-2,.,TGTGCCAGCAGCCGGAGAATGAACACTGAAGCTTTCTTT,CASSRRMNTEAFF
many,TRBJ1-2,TRBV7-8,.,TGTGCCAGCAGCTTAGCGATGGCCGGGGCAGCCTACCTGAACTATGGCTACACCTTC,CASSLAMAGAAYLNYGYTF
many,TRBJ1-3,TRBV25-1,.,TGTGCCAGCAGTCAGGGGAGCAGCCCAAGAGGAAACACCATATATTTT,CASSQGSSPRGNTIYF
many,TRBJ2-3,TRBV27,TRBD2,TGTGCCAGCAGTTACCCCAAACTAGCGGGGGGCCCAGATACGCAGTATTTT,CASSYPKLAGGPDTQYF
many,TRBJ2-5,TRBV7-8,TRBD2,TGTGCCAGCAGCTTAAGGCGGGGGACAGAGACCCAGTACTTC,CASSLRRGTETQYF
many,TRBJ1-6,TRBV4-2,TRBD1,TGTGCCAGCAGCCAACGTCGCGGCGCAGGGGGTTCACCCCTCCACTTT,CASSQRRGAGGSPLHF
many,TRBJ1-6,TRBV6-2/TRBV6-3,.,TGTGCCAGCAGCGGACAAGATAATTCACCCCTCCACTTT,CASSGQDNSPLHF
many,TRBJ2-5,TRBV7-2,.,TGTGCCAGCAGCTTAGGATGGTGGGGGGACCCGATACGGTACCAAGAGACCCAGTACTTC,CASSLGWWGDPIRYQETQYF
many,TRBJ1-6,TRBV6-2/TRBV6-3,.,TGTGCCAGCCGCCCCCCCGGGGCCGTGTTCGATTCACCCCTCCACTTT,CASRPPGAVFDSPLHF
many,TRBJ1-1,TRBV6-1,TRBD1,TGTGCCAGCAGCCTGACAGGGCGGACTGAAGCTTTCTTT,CASSLTGRTEAFF
many,TRBJ2-1,TRBV12-3/TRBV12-4,.,TGTGCCAGCAGTTTTCGGGGTAACAATGAGCAGTTCTTC,CASSFRGNNEQFF
many,TRBJ1-2,TRBV10-3,.,TGTGCCATCAGTGAGTCGGGGGGATCAACTAGCTATGGCTACACCTTC,CAISESGGSTSYGYTF
many,TRBJ1-1,TRBV20-1,TRBD1,TGCAGTGCTGTCAGGGGGGGAGACACTGAAGCTTTCTTT,CSAVRGGDTEAFF
many,TRBJ1-2,TRBV12-3/TRBV12-4,.,TGTGCCAGCAGTTTAGTGGGGATCCAAACTGGCTACACCTTC,CASSLVGIQTGYTF
many,TRBJ2-2,TRBV7-2,TRBD2,TGTGCCAGCAGCTTAGCGCTAGCGGGGGCCACGAACACCGGGGAGCTGTTTTTT,CASSLALAGATNTGELFF
many,TRBJ2-7,TRBV7-2,.,TGTGCCAGCAGCTTAAAGGTAGCTCCGAGCGAGCAGTACTTC,CASSLKVAPSEQYF
many,TRBJ1-2,TRBV19,TRBD1,TGTGCCAGGCGGACAGGGTGGAATGGCTACACCTTC,CARRTGWNGYTF
many,TRBJ1-3,TRBV7-6,.,TGTGCCAGCAGCTTTGGACGGAACTCTGGAAACACCATATATTTT,CASSFGRNSGNTIYF
many,TRBJ2-1,TRBV6-2/TRBV6-3,TRBD2,TGTGCCAGCAGTTACGGGACTAGCGGGGGCAATGAGCAGTTCTTC,CASSYGTSGGNEQFF
many,TRBJ1-2,TRBV4-2,.,TGTGCCAGCAGCCAAGAGAGGACAAGGGTTATTGGTGGCTACACCTTC,CASSQERTRVIGGYTF
.,TRBJ1-2,TRBV2,.,TGTGGCAGCAGTGCTAGGATGGCAGGCCCCTATGGCTACACCTTC,CGSSARMAGPYGYTF
many,TRBJ2-5,TRBV7-3,TRBD1,TGTGCCAGCAGCTTAATCCCTGGCAGGGGGCAAGAGACCCAGTACTTC,CASSLIPGRGQETQYF
many,TRBJ1-6,TRBV19,.,TGTGCCAGTAGTATAGATGGTGAATCACCCCTCCACTTT,CASSIDGESPLHF
many,TRBJ2-7,TRBV18,.,TGTGCCAGCTCACCGCCCGACAGCTACGAGCAGTACTTC,CASSPPDSYEQYF